The clone carrying this TCR beta chain came up many times. Its antigen is not known. The germline V gene encodes CDR1 DFQATT and CDR2 SNEGSKA (reference sequence). CDR3 length equals 12 residues. V lost 6 bases, J lost 6 bases, and 12 bases lay in between. TCRdb re-called the RT-PCR reads through MiXCR, storing one row per CDR3 protein. The sample has approximately 490,000 distinct CDR3 sequences, under 8.5% seen once. This record belongs to a study of response to subunit inactivated influenza vaccine. General observations from the study: Each seasonal flu vaccination may recruit only limited new T cells, authors suggested.

Specimen: PBMCs from blood, collected less than 25 months after vaccination. The TCR originated in a man aged 50 to 75 who received an inactivated influenza vaccine. The chain employs TRBV20-1 and TRBJ2-1, with a tentative D call TRBD2 (6 bases). The CDR3 nucleotides are TGCAGTGCAGAGGGACTTCCCAATGAGCAGTTCTTC. This sequence encodes CSAEGLPNEQFF.